The next 24 T cell receptor beta chains were all read from a single sample in a study of cytomegalovirus exposure and HLA in healthy donors (dated by TCRdb to about 2017). The library was produced with the immunoSEQ multiplex PCR assay. A mixture of 60 forward primers for TCR Vbeta segments and 13 reverse primers for TCR Jbeta segments was used in the multiplex PCR. TCRdb retrieved this table from immuneACCESS and kept in-frame rearrangements only. Not all clones are present; in checked studies, unresolved V genes account for under half, and no reason is known for the remainder. The sample profile shows approximately 220,000 clones; roughly 79% of them were found once. The ten largest clones capture about 1.7% of the sample. The sequenced sample was PBMCs. Receptors originate from a male donor in good health and CMV-seronegative.

This clone has a single count. The chain carries TRBV5-1 and TRBJ2-7; 11 bases fit TRBD2. V was pared by 4 bases and J by 6 bases, with 6 bases of the junction left unmatched. Germline V CDR1 and CDR2: SGHRS, YFSETQ. The CDR3 contains 14 residues. CDR3 in DNA: TGCGCCAGCAGCCCCCTAGCGGGGGGAAGCGAGCAGTACTTC. This translates into CASSPLAGGSEQYF.

This chain uses TRBV27 with TRBJ1-6; D unclear. CDR1 is MNHEY and CDR2 is SMNVEV in the germline V gene (reference sequence). The CDR3 totals 14 residues. V was clipped by 7 bases and J by 9 bases, with 16 bases between them. The CDR3: CASKTSGEGSPLHF. DNA for the CDR3: TGTGCCAGCAAGACTAGCGGGGAGGGTTCACCCCTCCACTTT.

This chain links TRBV7-8 with TRBJ2-1; perhaps TRBD1 as D (7 bases). Germline V gene lookup returns CDR1 SGHVS and CDR2 FQNEAQ. Trimming took 3 bases from V and 7 from J, leaving 16 bases between them. The CDR3 loop spans 15 amino acids. CDR3 protein: CASSFPDRAGNEQFF. The CDR3 bases are TGTGCCAGCAGCTTCCCCGACAGGGCGGGGAATGAGCAGTTCTTC.

CDR3 sequence reads: CASSQTSGEETQYF. The DNA for the CDR3 is TGTGCCAGCAGTCAGACTAGCGGCGAAGAGACCCAGTACTTC. The chain recombines TRBV2 with TRBJ2-5; the match to TRBD2 covers 9 bases. V shed 5 bases, J shed 3 bases, and the junction held 4 bases outside the gene matches. Germline V lookup: CDR1 SNHLY, CDR2 FYNNEI. The CDR3 contains 14 residues.

This chain links TRBV7-9 with TRBJ1-2; D call uncertain. The CDR3 length is 16 residues. The V end lost 0 bases, the J end lost 0 bases, and 11 bases lay between the germline ends. CDR1 SEHNR and CDR2 FQNEAQ come from the germline V gene (reference sequence). The CDR3, as DNA: TGTGCCAGCAGCTTAGCTAACGAGTTAGCTAACTATGGCTACACCTTC. Its protein product is CASSLANELANYGYTF. Filled out from reference TRBV7-9 and TRBJ1-2, the complete variable domain reads DTGVSQNPRHKITKRGQNVTFRCDPISEHNRLYWYRQTLGQGPEFLTYFQNEAQLEKSRLLSDRFSAERPKGSFSTLEIQRTEQGDSAMYLCASSLANELANYGYTFGSGTRLTVV.

This clone was seen only once. The chain employs TRBV11-2 and TRBJ1-3; D is uncertain. CDR1 SGHAT and CDR2 FQNNGV come from the germline V gene. This CDR3 has 13 residues. V gave up 5 bases and J gave up 0 bases, with 5 bases separating them. CDR3 in amino acids: CASSILSGNTIYF. The CDR3 nucleotides read TGTGCCAGCAGCATCCTCTCTGGAAACACCATATATTTT.

This sequence joins TRBV28 and TRBJ1-1; 7 positions match TRBD1. The junction had 7 bases not matched to a gene; V was cut back by 5 bases and J by 1 base. Germline CDR1 reads MDHEN; CDR2 reads SYDVKM. The length of the CDR3 is 15 residues. The CDR3: CASSVTGDWNTEAFF. In DNA, the CDR3 is TGTGCCAGCAGTGTAACAGGGGACTGGAACACTGAAGCTTTCTTT.

In regard to this clone: The sample carries other DNA sequences with the same CDR3. The chain combines TRBV27 with TRBJ2-1; TRBD2 agrees at 11 bases. J gave up 5 bases and V 5 bases, and 5 bases lay outside the gene matches. Germline loops: CDR1 MNHEY, CDR2 SMNVEV (reference sequence). There are 15 residues in the CDR3. CDR3 sequence (DNA): TGTGCCAGCAGTGCTGGGACTAGCGGCAACAATGAGCAGTTCTTC. Protein sequence: CASSAGTSGNNEQFF.

The chain combines TRBV9 with TRBJ1-6; D is unclear. Trimming cost V 4 bases and J 7 bases, with 12 bases left between them. The germline V gene has CDR1 SGDLS and CDR2 YYNGEE. CDR3 length equals 14 residues. The CDR3 DNA reads as TGTGCCAGCAGCCTGCGGACTGAGAATTCACCCCTCCACTTT. Translating gives CASSLRTENSPLHF.

Notes on this clone: A read error may produce the germline difference seen at one junction end. This rearrangement joins TRBV7-7 to TRBJ2-2, with 9 nucleotides matching TRBD2. The germline V gene encodes CDR1 SSHAT and CDR2 FNYEAQ (reference sequence). The CDR3 consists of 15 residues. This CDR3 reads CASRSTSGLTGELFF. The CDR3 nucleotides are TGTGCTAGCAGGTCGACTAGCGGTCTGACCGGGGAGCTGTTTTTT.

This clone was counted a few times. The J gene is TRBJ2-5, the V gene TRBV21-1; the table calls TRBD2, which could not be checked here. TRBV21-1 is described as a pseudogene. The CDR3 length is 14 residues. The CDR3 region has the DNA TGTGCCAGCAGACTAGCGGGAGGGCAAGAGACCCAGTACTTC. Translation: CASRLAGGQETQYF.

This clone occurred a few times. The chain joins TRBV6-6 to TRBJ1-1, with 9 bases that match TRBD1. The CDR3 is 13 residues long. With V trimmed by 6 bases and J by 7 bases, 6 bases remained unmatched. Germline V CDR1 and CDR2: MNHNY, SVGAGI (reference sequence). The CDR3 reads CASSGDRDIEAFF. CDR3 DNA sequence: TGTGCCAGCAGCGGGGACAGGGATATTGAAGCTTTCTTT.

The chain is built from TRBV27 and TRBJ2-2; D not certain. This CDR3 spans 12 amino acids. Trimming removed 2 bases from V and 7 bases from J, with 5 bases in between. Looked up from germline, CDR1 is MNHEY and CDR2 is SMNVEV (reference sequence). The CDR3 DNA reads as TGTGCCAGCAGTTTAACTTTCGGGGAGCTGTTTTTT. It specifies CASSLTFGELFF.

This clone was counted many times. The J gene is TRBJ1-4, the V gene TRBV5-8; TRBD1 might be the D (6 bases). From germline, CDR1 is SGHTS and CDR2 YDEGEE. The CDR3 covers 14 residues. V dropped 7 bases and J dropped 8 bases, with 18 bases sitting between them. This CDR3 is CASGGAGALEKLFF. CDR3 DNA sequence: TGTGCCAGCGGGGGGGCAGGGGCGTTGGAAAAACTGTTTTTT.

The chain recombines TRBV2 with TRBJ2-2, with D maybe TRBD1 (5 bases). Per the germline V gene, CDR1 is SNHLY and CDR2 is FYNNEI. CDR3 length: 14 residues. The ends were cut back, 8 bases at V and 5 bases at J, with 15 bases in the middle. The CDR3 nucleotides are TGTGCCAGCCGAGGCAGGGTGAATACCGGGGAGCTGTTTTTT. Protein product: CASRGRVNTGELFF.

The chain couples TRBV2 to TRBJ2-3, with 13 bases lining up with TRBD2. The CDR3 covers 15 residues. V lost 3 bases, J lost 6 bases, and 3 bases stayed unmatched. Germline CDR1 reads SNHLY; CDR2 reads FYNNEI. The CDR3 DNA reads as TGTGCCAGCAGTGACGGACTAGCGGGAGTGGATACGCAGTATTTT. Protein: CASSDGLAGVDTQYF.

The J gene is TRBJ1-3, the V gene TRBV4-1; 7 nucleotides match TRBD1. Germline lookup yields CDR1 MGHRA and CDR2 YSYEKL. Trimming cost V 4 bases and J 4 bases; bases outside gene matches: 10. The CDR3 covers 16 residues. This chain's CDR3 is CASSPRGTVLGNTIYF. The CDR3, as DNA: TGCGCCAGCAGCCCCAGAGGGACAGTCTTAGGAAACACCATATATTTT.

The V call is TRBV7-9, the J call TRBJ2-7; TRBD2 might be the D (5 bases). Germline assignment: CDR1 SEHNR and CDR2 FQNEAQ (reference sequence). Trimming left V 6 bases short and J 0 bases short, with 12 bases between. The CDR3 runs 14 residues. This CDR3 is CASRLSGISYEQYF. The CDR3 DNA is TGTGCCAGCAGATTGTCGGGGATCTCCTACGAGCAGTACTTC.

The V call is TRBV25-1, the J call TRBJ2-1; D is ambiguous. Looked up from germline, CDR1 is MGHDK and CDR2 is SYGVNS. This CDR3 is 15 amino acids long. V was pared by 3 bases and J by 0 bases, with 9 bases between. CDR3 in DNA: TGTGCCAGCAGTGACAGGCATAGCTCCTACAATGAGCAGTTCTTC. It codes for CASSDRHSSYNEQFF.

With regard to this clone: The sample contains more than one DNA sequence encoding this CDR3. The gene calls are TRBV28 and TRBJ2-7; 10 bases fit TRBD2. V trimming: 4 bases; J trimming: 3 bases; junction bases outside the gene matches: 6. Germline V lookup: CDR1 MDHEN, CDR2 SYDVKM. The CDR3 loop spans 15 amino acids. CDR3 bases: TGTGCCAGCAGTTCCCGGACTAGCGGATACTACGAGCAGTACTTC. Translated: CASSSRTSGYYEQYF.

The rearrangement links TRBV14 to TRBJ1-4, with TRBD1 matching 9 bases. The germline CDR1 and CDR2 sequences are SGHDN and FVKESK. The trim removed 5 bases at V and 6 bases at J, leaving 7 bases unmatched. The CDR3 has 15 amino acids. The CDR3, as DNA: TGTGCCAGCAGCAGGTACAGGGGGCGTCATGAAAAACTGTTTTTT. Amino acid sequence: CASSRYRGRHEKLFF. The full variable domain, rest sourced from reference TRBV14 and TRBJ1-4, is EAGVTQFPSHSVIEKGQTVTLRCDPISGHDNLYWYRRVMGKEIKFLLHFVKESKQDESGMPNNRFLAERTGGTYSTLKVQPAELEDSGVYFCASSRYRGRHEKLFFGSGTQLSVL.

This rearrangement joins TRBV9 to TRBJ1-6, with 7 nucleotides matching TRBD1. Trimming took 4 bases from V and 10 from J; bases not matched to a gene: 11. Germline lookup yields CDR1 SGDLS and CDR2 YYNGEE. The CDR3 runs 15 residues. DNA of the CDR3: TGTGCCAGCAGCTCCAACAGGGGATCGGGATCACCCCTCCACTTT. Amino acids: CASSSNRGSGSPLHF. Using reference TRBV9 and TRBJ1-6 for the parts outside the CDR3, the full variable domain is DSGVTQTPKHLITATGQRVTLRCSPRSGDLSVYWYQQSLDQGLQFLIQYYNGEERAKGNILERFSAQQFPDLHSELNLSSLELGDSALYFCASSSNRGSGSPLHFGNGTRLTVT.

This chain joins TRBV7-2 and TRBJ2-3; 14 bases align to TRBD2. The CDR3 is 17 amino acids. Per the germline V gene, CDR1 is SGHTA and CDR2 is FQGNSA. V shed 1 base and J 3 bases; nucleotides not matched to a gene: 3. The CDR3 sequence is CASSLEGTSGGTDTQYF. The CDR3 DNA is TGTGCCAGCAGCTTAGAGGGGACTAGCGGGGGTACAGATACGCAGTATTTT. The full variable domain, completed using reference TRBV7-2 and TRBJ2-3, is GAGVSQSPSNKVTEKGKDVELRCDPISGHTALYWYRQSLGQGLEFLIYFQGNSAPDKSGLPSDRFSAERTGGSVSTLTIQRTQQEDSAVYLCASSLEGTSGGTDTQYFGPGTRLTVL.

The chain combines TRBV7-2 with TRBJ2-3, with 12 bases lining up with TRBD2. With V trimmed by 5 bases and J by 2 bases, 8 bases remained unmatched. The CDR3 consists of 17 residues. Per germline, CDR1 SGHTA and CDR2 FQGNSA. CDR3 sequence reads: CASSPRTSGTTTDTQYF. CDR3 bases: TGTGCCAGCAGCCCTCGGACTAGCGGGACTACCACAGATACGCAGTATTTT. Combining the CDR3 with reference TRBV7-2 and TRBJ2-3 gives the whole variable domain GAGVSQSPSNKVTEKGKDVELRCDPISGHTALYWYRQSLGQGLEFLIYFQGNSAPDKSGLPSDRFSAERTGGSVSTLTIQRTQQEDSAVYLCASSPRTSGTTTDTQYFGPGTRLTVL.